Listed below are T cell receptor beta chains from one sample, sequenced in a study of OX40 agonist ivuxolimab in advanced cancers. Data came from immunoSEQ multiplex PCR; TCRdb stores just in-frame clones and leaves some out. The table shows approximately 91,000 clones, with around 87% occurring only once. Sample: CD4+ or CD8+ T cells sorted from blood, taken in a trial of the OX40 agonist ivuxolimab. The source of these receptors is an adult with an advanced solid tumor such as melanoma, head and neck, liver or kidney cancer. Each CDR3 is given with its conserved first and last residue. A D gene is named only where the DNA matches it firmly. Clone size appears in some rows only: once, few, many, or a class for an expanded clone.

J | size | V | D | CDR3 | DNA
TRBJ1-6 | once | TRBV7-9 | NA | CASSLDTLNSPLHF | TGTGCCAGCAGCTTAGATACACTAAATTCACCCCTCCACTTT
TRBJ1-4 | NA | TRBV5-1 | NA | CASGLGATNEKLFF | TGCGCCAGCGGACTGGGGGCAACTAATGAAAAACTGTTTTTT
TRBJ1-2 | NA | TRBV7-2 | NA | CASSIAEAYGYTF | TGTGCCAGCAGCATTGCCGAGGCCTATGGCTACACCTTC
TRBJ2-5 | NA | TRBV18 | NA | CASSPQGETQYF | TGTGCCAGCTCACCCCAGGGGGAGACCCAGTACTTC
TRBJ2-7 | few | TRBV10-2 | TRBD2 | CASSEVRLAGGHEQYF | TGCGCCAGCAGTGAAGTGCGACTAGCGGGGGGCCACGAGCAGTACTTC
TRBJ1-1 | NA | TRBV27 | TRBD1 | CASRPQGARTEAFF | TGTGCCAGCAGACCCCAGGGGGCTAGGACTGAAGCTTTCTTT
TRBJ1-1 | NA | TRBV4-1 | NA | CASSQELRGVNTEAFF | TGCGCCAGCAGCCAAGAGTTGCGCGGGGTAAACACTGAAGCTTTCTTT
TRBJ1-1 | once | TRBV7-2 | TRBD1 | CASSSQGYGTEAFF | TGTGCCAGCAGCTCACAGGGGTACGGGACTGAAGCTTTCTTT
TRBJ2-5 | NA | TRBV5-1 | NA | CASRPQETQYF | TGCGCCAGCAGGCCCCAAGAGACCCAGTACTTC
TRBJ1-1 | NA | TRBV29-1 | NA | CSAAPGRTEAFF | TGCAGCGCCGCCCCGGGGCGGACTGAAGCTTTCTTT
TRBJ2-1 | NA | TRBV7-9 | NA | CASSLGQTAKYNEQFF | TGTGCCAGCAGCTTAGGCCAGACGGCCAAGTACAATGAGCAGTTCTTC
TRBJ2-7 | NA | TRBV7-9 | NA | CASSLDGAGAPREQYF | TGTGCCAGCAGCTTAGACGGGGCAGGGGCCCCGCGGGAGCAGTACTTC
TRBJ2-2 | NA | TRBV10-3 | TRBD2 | CAISERASGNTGELFF | TGTGCCATCAGTGAGAGGGCTAGCGGGAACACCGGGGAGCTGTTTTTT
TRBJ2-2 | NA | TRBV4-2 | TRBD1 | CASSPSGDRGRVTGELFF | TGTGCCAGCAGCCCGAGTGGGGACAGGGGGCGCGTCACCGGGGAGCTGTTTTTT
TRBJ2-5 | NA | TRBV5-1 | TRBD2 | CASSSWLGTSGGGETQYF | TGCGCCAGCAGCTCATGGCTTGGGACTAGCGGGGGTGGAGAGACCCAGTACTTC
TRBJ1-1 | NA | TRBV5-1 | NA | CASSRNQGEGTEAFF | TGCGCCAGCAGCCGGAACCAGGGAGAGGGTACTGAAGCTTTCTTT
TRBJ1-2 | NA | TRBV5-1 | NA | CASSLNVGPNYGYTF | TGCGCCAGCAGCTTGAATGTCGGACCTAACTATGGCTACACCTTC
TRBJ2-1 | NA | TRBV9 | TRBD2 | CASSPRGGRGEQFF | TGTGCCAGCAGCCCCCGGGGAGGGAGGGGTGAGCAGTTCTTC
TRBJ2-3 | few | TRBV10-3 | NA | CAISESGTASTDTQYF | TGTGCCATCAGTGAGTCCGGGACGGCTAGCACAGATACGCAGTATTTT
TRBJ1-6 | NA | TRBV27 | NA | CASSFPPGTNSPLHF | TGTGCCAGCAGTTTCCCGCCAGGGACCAATTCACCCCTCCACTTT
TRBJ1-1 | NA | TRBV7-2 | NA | CASSPQRGGTRAFF | TGTGCCAGCAGCCCACAGCGGGGCGGAACCCGGGCTTTCTTT
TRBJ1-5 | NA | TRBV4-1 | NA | CASSQVMNF | TGCGCCAGCAGCCAAGTCATGAATTTT
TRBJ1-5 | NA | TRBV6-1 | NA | CASSETGDQPQHF | TGTGCCAGCAGTGAAACAGGCGATCAGCCCCAGCATTTT
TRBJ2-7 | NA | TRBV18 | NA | CASSPEDDPSYEQYF | TGTGCCAGCTCACCGGAGGACGATCCCTCCTACGAGCAGTACTTC
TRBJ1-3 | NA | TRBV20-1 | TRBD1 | CSAEGADTIYF | TGCAGTGCTGAGGGGGCGGACACCATATATTTT
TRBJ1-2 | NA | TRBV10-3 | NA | CAISESLTQGAGGYTF | TGTGCCATCAGTGAGTCCCTAACCCAGGGAGCCGGCGGCTACACCTTC
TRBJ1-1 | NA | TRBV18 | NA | CASSPPQDTEAFF | TGTGCCAGCTCACCACCGCAGGACACTGAAGCTTTCTTT
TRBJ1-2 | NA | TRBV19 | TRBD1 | CASSTIWDRTNYGYTF | TGTGCCAGTAGTACCATTTGGGACAGGACTAACTATGGCTACACCTTC
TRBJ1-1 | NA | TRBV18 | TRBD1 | CASSPGQEYTEAFF | TGTGCCAGCTCACCTGGACAGGAATACACTGAAGCTTTCTTT
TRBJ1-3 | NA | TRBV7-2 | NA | CASSLDTASGNTIYF | TGTGCCAGCAGCTTGGACACAGCCTCTGGAAACACCATATATTTT
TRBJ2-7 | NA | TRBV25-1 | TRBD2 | CASSVGGGVFHEQYF | TGTGCCAGCAGTGTAGGCGGGGGAGTCTTCCACGAGCAGTACTTC
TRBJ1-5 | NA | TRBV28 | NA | CASNTPGGFRQPQHF | TGTGCCAGCAACACCCCGGGGGGTTTTCGGCAGCCCCAGCATTTT
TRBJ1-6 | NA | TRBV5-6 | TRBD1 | CASSFLKPTGVVSPLHF | TGTGCCAGCAGCTTCCTTAAACCGACAGGGGTGGTTTCACCCCTCCACTTT
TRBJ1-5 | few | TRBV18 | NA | CASSPVAVHQPQHF | TGTGCCAGCTCACCAGTCGCGGTTCATCAGCCCCAGCATTTT
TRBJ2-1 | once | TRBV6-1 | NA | CASSAWRDAERFF | TGTGCCAGCAGTGCGTGGCGGGATGCTGAGCGGTTCTTC
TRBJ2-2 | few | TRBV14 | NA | CASSQGLALDTGELFF | TGTGCCAGCAGCCAAGGTCTGGCCCTTGACACCGGGGAGCTGTTTTTT
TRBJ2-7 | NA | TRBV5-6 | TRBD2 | CASSLEGLAGSYEQYF | TGTGCCAGCAGCTTGGAGGGACTAGCGGGCTCCTACGAGCAGTACTTC
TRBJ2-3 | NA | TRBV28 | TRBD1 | CASSSPDRDSTDTQYF | TGTGCCAGCAGTTCCCCGGACAGGGATAGCACAGATACGCAGTATTTT
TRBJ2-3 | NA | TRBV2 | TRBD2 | CASSVAKAGGPPDTQYF | TGTGCCAGCAGTGTGGCGAAAGCGGGGGGGCCTCCAGATACGCAGTATTTT
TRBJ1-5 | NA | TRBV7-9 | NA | CASTSTGLSNQPQHF | TGTGCCAGCACCTCGACAGGACTTAGCAATCAGCCCCAGCATTTT
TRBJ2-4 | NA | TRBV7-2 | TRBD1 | CASSVSGTGLNIQYF | TGTGCCAGCAGCGTGTCCGGGACAGGGTTAAACATTCAGTACTTC
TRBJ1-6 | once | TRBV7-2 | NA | CASSLDNRPNSPLHF | TGTGCCAGCAGCTTAGACAACCGGCCTAATTCACCCCTCCACTTT
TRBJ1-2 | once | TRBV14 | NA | CASSQDAGGGGYYGYTF | TGTGCCAGCAGCCAAGACGCCGGGGGAGGAGGTTACTATGGCTACACCTTC